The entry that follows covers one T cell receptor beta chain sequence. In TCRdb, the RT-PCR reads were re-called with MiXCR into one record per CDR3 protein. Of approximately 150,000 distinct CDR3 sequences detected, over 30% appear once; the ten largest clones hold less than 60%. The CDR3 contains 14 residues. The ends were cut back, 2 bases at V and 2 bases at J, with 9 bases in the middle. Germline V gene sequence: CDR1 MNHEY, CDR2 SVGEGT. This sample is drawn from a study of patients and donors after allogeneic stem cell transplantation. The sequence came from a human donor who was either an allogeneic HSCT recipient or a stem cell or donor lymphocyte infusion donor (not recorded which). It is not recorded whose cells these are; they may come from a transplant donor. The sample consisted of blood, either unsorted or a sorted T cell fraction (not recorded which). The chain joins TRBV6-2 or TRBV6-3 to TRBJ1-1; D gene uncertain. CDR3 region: CASSYLWGNTEAFF. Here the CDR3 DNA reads TGTGCCAGCAGTTACCTGTGGGGAAACACTGAAGCTTTCTTT.